This paragraph reports one TCR beta chain. Its antigen is still unknown. Base qualities are not at hand, and no much larger clone is one base apart. The source of the sample is a study of T cell changes during pregnancy in multiple sclerosis (dated by TCRdb to 2018 to 2020). For the study in its entirety: Changes in the T cell repertoire over the course of pregnancy were examined in this study in women with multiple sclerosis.

The library came from the immunoSEQ multiplex PCR assay. Not all clones reach the TCRdb copy of this immuneACCESS table, which keeps in-frame sequences only. Checked studies attribute under half of the gap to unresolved V genes and leave the rest unexplained. This sample lists 40,000 or so clones; about 91% were detected once. The leading ten clones occupy 9.5% to 13% of the sample. CDR1 and CDR2 are read off the germline V gene (reference sequence) as MNHEY and SMNVEV. Trimming takes 10 bases from V and 7 bases from J, and the germline ends sit 20 bases apart. The CDR3 sequence holds 14 residues, the cysteine and phenylalanine included. The entry retains the CDR3 DNA only, 42 bases that are in frame from base 1.

The V gene is TRBV27 and the J gene is TRBJ1-5, with TRBD1 perhaps the D gene, on 5 matching bases. The sequence came from a female donor with multiple sclerosis, enrolled in a pregnancy study. Material: CD8+ T cells from peripheral blood mononuclear cells, obtained after pregnancy. The sequence in DNA is TGTGCCACCAGGGAGGGAGGGCAAGGCCAGCCCCAGCATTTT. Translated, this is CATREGGQGQPQHF.